Judged by abundance, the clone carrying this T cell receptor (beta chain) is medium-sized. This CDR3 is built from 15 residues. Germline V gene lookup returns CDR1 MNHEY and CDR2 SVGAGI. Germline trimming cut 4 bases from V and 0 bases from J; bases unmatched to any gene: 2. Constant-region reverse primers amplified full-length variable regions, followed by semi-nested Nested Universal Primer A PCR. TCRdb re-analysed the 5' RACE reads in MiXCR, keeping a single row per CDR3 protein. The table records 30,000 to 40,000 distinct CDR3 sequences, roughly 24% of them present only once. Purified naive CD4+ T cells were depleted of CD25+ Tregs.

This TCR was sampled from a female donor with breast cancer. The sequencing input was naive CD4+ T cells sorted from a lymph node. Described subset: naive CD4+ T cells, CD4+CD45RA+CD25-. The chain combines TRBV6-5 with TRBJ2-1; 8 nucleotides line up with TRBD2. DNA for the CDR3: TGTGCCAGCAGTTCGCGGGGGGCCTCCTACAATGAGCAGTTCTTC. The encoded protein is CASSSRGASYNEQFF.